This is a list of T cell receptor beta chains from one sample in a study of identifying expanded T cells in peripheral blood. Assay used: immunoSEQ multiplex PCR; TCRdb lists only in-frame clones, some missing. This sample has 100,000 or so clones, with roughly 91% found just once. The sample taken for sequencing was blood. The receptors were gathered from a person aged 18 to 75 in good health. Both conserved end residues are part of each CDR3. The D gene is left open where the match is weak. Clone size is shown for a subset of rows, as once, few, many or a class of expanded clone.

CDR3	DNA	D	V	size	J
CASRGHSNQPQHF	TGTGCCAGCAGGGGGCATAGCAATCAGCCCCAGCATTTT	.	TRBV28	.	TRBJ1-5
CASSPRGSEGAGMNTEAFF	TGTGCCAGCAGCCCCCGCGGGAGTGAGGGGGCTGGCATGAACACTGAAGCTTTCTTT	TRBD1	TRBV7-2	.	TRBJ1-1
CASSLGTAKEPQHF	TGCGCCAGCAGCTTGGGCACTGCGAAGGAGCCCCAGCATTTT	.	TRBV5-1	.	TRBJ1-5
CASSQGAGPNYGYTF	TGCGCCAGCAGCCAAGGGGCAGGCCCTAACTATGGCTACACCTTC	.	TRBV4-1	.	TRBJ1-2
CASSQDFVGAYGYTF	TGCGCCAGCAGCCAAGATTTTGTAGGGGCCTATGGCTACACCTTC	.	TRBV4-1	.	TRBJ1-2
CASSFQYWDPSDNEQFF	TGTGCCAGCAGCTTCCAATATTGGGACCCAAGTGACAATGAGCAGTTCTTC	.	TRBV7-8	.	TRBJ2-1
CASSLLAGGTYEQYF	TGTGCCAGCAGCTTACTGGCAGGGGGGACCTACGAGCAGTACTTC	.	TRBV11-2	.	TRBJ2-7
CASSPRGQDSGRANEQFF	TGTGCCAGCAGCCCGCGAGGTCAAGACTCGGGGCGTGCGAATGAGCAGTTCTTC	.	TRBV5-5	.	TRBJ2-1
CASSLFRGLNEKLFF	TGTGCCAGCAGCTTATTCCGGGGCCTTAATGAAAAACTGTTTTTT	.	TRBV7-9	.	TRBJ1-4
CASSPFERTDTQYF	TGTGCCAGCTCACCTTTTGAGCGCACAGATACGCAGTATTTT	.	TRBV18	.	TRBJ2-3
CASSGQGRGGYTF	TGTGCCAGCAGTGGACAGGGACGGGGTGGCTACACCTTC	TRBD1	TRBV2	few	TRBJ1-2
CASSPLQLGYEQYF	TGTGCCAGCTCACCACTCCAGCTAGGCTACGAGCAGTACTTC	.	TRBV18	.	TRBJ2-7
CASSVVPPGAFF	TGTGCCAGCAGCGTGGTCCCCCCTGGAGCTTTCTTT	.	TRBV5-5	once	TRBJ1-1
CASSSGGARLDQPQHF	TGTGCCAGCAGTTCAGGGGGCGCCCGGTTGGATCAGCCCCAGCATTTT	TRBD1	TRBV27	.	TRBJ1-5
CASSVSADTQYF	TGTGCCAGCAGTGTTTCGGCAGATACGCAGTATTTT	.	TRBV2	.	TRBJ2-3
CASSLSLGSTGNTIYF	TGTGCCAGCAGCTTGTCGTTGGGCAGTACTGGAAACACCATATATTTT	.	TRBV5-6	many	TRBJ1-3
CASSQGAGMSEKLFF	TGTGCCAGCAGCCAAGGAGCAGGGATGTCTGAAAAACTGTTTTTT	.	TRBV4-2	.	TRBJ1-4
CASSLAGAHNEKLFF	TGTGCCAGCAGCTTGGCAGGGGCCCATAATGAAAAACTGTTTTTT	.	TRBV5-4	.	TRBJ1-4
CASSLGRAQSLDTQYF	TGTGCCAGCAGCTTAGGTCGGGCGCAGTCCCTAGATACGCAGTATTTT	.	TRBV13	.	TRBJ2-3
CASSQDRGSYNEQFF	TGCGCCAGCAGCCAAGATAGGGGTAGTTACAATGAGCAGTTCTTC	.	TRBV4-3	.	TRBJ2-1
CATRQTDNYGYTF	TGTGCCACCCGACAGACCGATAACTATGGCTACACCTTC	.	TRBV10-3	.	TRBJ1-2
CASKANIYNEQFF	TGTGCCAGCAAAGCGAACATCTACAATGAGCAGTTCTTC	.	TRBV2	.	TRBJ2-1
CASSVGRRYNEQFF	TGTGCCAGCAGCGTGGGACGGCGGTACAATGAGCAGTTCTTC	.	TRBV5-6	.	TRBJ2-1
CASSSDQGTEAFF	TGTGCCAGCAGTTCCGACCAAGGGACTGAAGCTTTCTTT	.	TRBV27	.	TRBJ1-1
CSTGAGARTDTQYF	TGCAGTACTGGCGCGGGCGCACGCACAGATACGCAGTATTTT	.	TRBV29-1	.	TRBJ2-3
CASSPGGRDTQYF	TGTGCCAGCAGTCCGGGGGGGCGAGATACGCAGTATTTT	TRBD2	TRBV11-2	once	TRBJ2-3
CASSPQDINTEAFF	TGTGCCAGCTCACCACAAGACATTAACACTGAAGCTTTCTTT	.	TRBV18	.	TRBJ1-1
CASSLRPDYEQYF	TGTGCCAGCAGCTTGCGTCCGGACTACGAGCAGTACTTC	.	TRBV5-6	once	TRBJ2-7
CASSLAHLGLGTETQYF	TGTGCCAGCAGCTTAGCGCACTTGGGACTAGGAACGGAGACCCAGTACTTC	TRBD2	TRBV7-2	once	TRBJ2-5
CASSIIAGGGTDTQYF	TGTGCCAGTAGTATAATAGCGGGGGGGGGCACAGATACGCAGTATTTT	TRBD2	TRBV19	.	TRBJ2-3
CASSLDRGGELFF	TGTGCCAGCAGCTTGGATCGGGGCGGGGAGCTGTTTTTT	.	TRBV5-6	.	TRBJ2-2
CASSAISGGAQEQFF	TGTGCCAGCAGCGCAATTAGCGGGGGGGCACAGGAGCAGTTCTTC	TRBD2	TRBV9	.	TRBJ2-1
CASTPQGFSNQPQHF	TGTGCCAGTACTCCTCAGGGATTTAGCAATCAGCCCCAGCATTTT	.	TRBV19	.	TRBJ1-5
CASSQEGPRTGGDTQYF	TGCGCCAGCAGCCAAGAGGGACCCCGGACGGGCGGAGATACGCAGTATTTT	.	TRBV4-1	.	TRBJ2-3
CASSPRGAQGTQYF	TGTGCCAGCTCACCACGGGGAGCCCAGGGGACCCAGTACTTC	.	TRBV18	.	TRBJ2-5
CASRSAGLGTGELFF	TGTGCCAGCAGGTCCGCGGGGTTAGGTACCGGGGAGCTGTTTTTT	.	TRBV6-5	.	TRBJ2-2